This TCR beta chain is from a study of shared clonotypes between healthy human individuals. CDR3 length: 15 amino acids. J gave up 2 bases and V 6 bases, and 7 bases lay outside the gene matches. CDR1 and CDR2 from the germline V gene are SNHLY and FYNNEI. Only in-frame clones appear in the TCRdb table, and some are missing; sequencing was by immunoSEQ multiplex PCR. The sample shows around 510,000 clones, approximately 94% of them seen only once. Material for sequencing was naive CD4+ T cells sorted from blood. The subset was: CD45RA+ positively selected. The chain recombines TRBV2 with TRBJ2-7; TRBD1 aligns across 10 bases. This TCR came from a woman aged 30 to 39 in good health. For the CDR3, the DNA is TGTGCCAGCAGCGACAGGGGGCGAGGGGCCTACGAGCAGTACTTC. This encodes CASSDRGRGAYEQYF. Based on the CDR3 plus reference TRBV2 and TRBJ2-7, the full variable domain is EPEVTQTPSHQVTQMGQEVILRCVPISNHLYFYWYRQILGQKVEFLVSFYNNEISEKSEIFDDQFSVERPDGSNFTLKIRSTKLEDSAMYFCASSDRGRGAYEQYFGPGTRLTVT.